This record looks at one T cell receptor beta chain sequence and its context. The CDR3 runs to 17 residues. V was trimmed by 2 bases and J by 6 bases, leaving 19 bases between them. In germline, CDR1 is SGHAT, CDR2 FQNNGV. TCRdb's copy holds only in-frame clones and misses some; the assay was immunoSEQ multiplex PCR. The repertoire includes approximately 66,000 clones, over 75% of them detected once, and roughly 2% sits in the top ten. These data come from a study of Tregs in tolerant kidney transplant recipients. Study as a whole: Related graft donors supplied nonmyeloablative bone marrow transplants, and mixed chimerism was transient.

The V gene is TRBV11-2, the J gene TRBJ2-2; D is possibly TRBD2 (6 bases). The sequences come from Tregs from blood, collected before the transplant. This receptor was obtained from a human donor who received a combined kidney and bone marrow transplant. The CDR3 region has the DNA TGTGCCAGCAGCTTACCCTCATCGGACTATAGGGCCGGGGAGCTGTTTTTT. Its translation is CASSLPSSDYRAGELFF.